What follows is one T cell receptor beta chain and its context. This CDR3 has 17 amino acids. Germline CDR1 is SGHTA and CDR2 is FQGNSA. The ends lost 1 base at V and 9 bases at J; junction bases unmatched: 14. These data come from a study of blood T cell repertoires in COVID-19. Study-wide context: COVID-19 samples from acute and convalescent phases originated in the United States, Italy and Spain. T cells, B-cell-depleted T cells, or PBMCs provided the cDNA or gDNA that served as material.

Original data processing: Reference gene primer amplification in the assay estimated nucleated cell counts. Sequencing used immunoSEQ multiplex PCR; TCRdb keeps in-frame clones, though not all of them. V, J and clone size are taken as reported in that table, and D and trimming were inferred from the DNA itself. The sample includes 270,000 or so clones, around 89% of them seen just once. The V call is TRBV7-2, the J call TRBJ2-2; 7 positions match TRBD1. Sequenced input: peripheral blood. The sequence came from a man aged 35 to 55 with acute or convalescent COVID-19. The CDR3 loop is CASSLGPPRQGSRELFF. Written as DNA, the CDR3 is TGTGCCAGCAGCTTAGGACCACCCCGACAGGGTAGTAGGGAGCTGTTTTTT.